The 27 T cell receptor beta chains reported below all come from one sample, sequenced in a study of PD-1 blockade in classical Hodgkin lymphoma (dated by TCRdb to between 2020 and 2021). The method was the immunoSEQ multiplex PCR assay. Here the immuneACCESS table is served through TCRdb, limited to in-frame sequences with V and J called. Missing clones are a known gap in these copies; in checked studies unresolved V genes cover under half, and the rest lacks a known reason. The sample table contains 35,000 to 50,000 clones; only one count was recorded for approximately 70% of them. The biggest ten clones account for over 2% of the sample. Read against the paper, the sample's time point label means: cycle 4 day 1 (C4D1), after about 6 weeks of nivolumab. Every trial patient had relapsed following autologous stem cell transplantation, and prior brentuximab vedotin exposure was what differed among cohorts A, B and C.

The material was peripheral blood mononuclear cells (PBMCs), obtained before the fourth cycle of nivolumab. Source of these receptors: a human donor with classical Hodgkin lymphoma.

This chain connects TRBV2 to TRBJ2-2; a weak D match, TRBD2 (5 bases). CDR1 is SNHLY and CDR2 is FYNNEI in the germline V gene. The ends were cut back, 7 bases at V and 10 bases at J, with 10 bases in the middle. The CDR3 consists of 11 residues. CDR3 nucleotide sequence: TGTGCCAGCAAACTAGAAGTGGAGCTGTTTTTT. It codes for CASKLEVELFF. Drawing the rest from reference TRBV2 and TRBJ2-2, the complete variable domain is EPEVTQTPSHQVTQMGQEVILRCVPISNHLYFYWYRQILGQKVEFLVSFYNNEISEKSEIFDDQFSVERPDGSNFTLKIRSTKLEDSAMYFCASKLEVELFFGEGSRLTVL.

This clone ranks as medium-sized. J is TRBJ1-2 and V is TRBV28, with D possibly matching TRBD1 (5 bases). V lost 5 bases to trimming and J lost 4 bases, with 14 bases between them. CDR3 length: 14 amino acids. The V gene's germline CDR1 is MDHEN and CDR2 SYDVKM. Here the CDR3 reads CASSPRGSTYGYTF. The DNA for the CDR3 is TGTGCCAGCAGTCCCCGGGGGAGCACCTATGGCTACACCTTC.

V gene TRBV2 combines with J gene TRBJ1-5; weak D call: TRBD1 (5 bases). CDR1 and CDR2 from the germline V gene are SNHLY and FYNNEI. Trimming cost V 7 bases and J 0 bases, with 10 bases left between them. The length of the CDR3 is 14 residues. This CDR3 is CASNGGDSNQPQHF. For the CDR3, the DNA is TGTGCCAGCAACGGGGGGGATAGCAATCAGCCCCAGCATTTT.

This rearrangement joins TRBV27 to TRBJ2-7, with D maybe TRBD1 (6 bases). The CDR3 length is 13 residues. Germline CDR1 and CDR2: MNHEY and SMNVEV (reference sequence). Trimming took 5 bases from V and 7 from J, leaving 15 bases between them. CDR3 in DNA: TGTGCCAGCAGTCCGGACAGCTTTTGGGAGCAGTACTTC. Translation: CASSPDSFWEQYF.

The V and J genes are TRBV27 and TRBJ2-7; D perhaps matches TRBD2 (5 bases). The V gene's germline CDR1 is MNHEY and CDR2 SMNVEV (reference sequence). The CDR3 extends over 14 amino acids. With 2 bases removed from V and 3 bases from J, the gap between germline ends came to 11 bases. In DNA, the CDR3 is TGTGCCAGCAGTTTAACGGGAAATTACTACGAGCAGTACTTC. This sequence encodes CASSLTGNYYEQYF.

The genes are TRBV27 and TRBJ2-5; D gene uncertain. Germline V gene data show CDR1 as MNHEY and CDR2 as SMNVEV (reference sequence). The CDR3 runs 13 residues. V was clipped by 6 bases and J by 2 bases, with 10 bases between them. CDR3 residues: CASRSRVQETQYF. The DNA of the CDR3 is TGTGCCAGCAGATCCCGGGTACAAGAGACCCAGTACTTC.

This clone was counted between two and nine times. The CDR3 DNA is TGTGCCAGCAGCTTGGATGGCGGGAGTAACTATGGCTACACCTTC. Translation: CASSLDGGSNYGYTF. J is TRBJ1-2 and V is TRBV5-4; D unclear. The ends were cut back, 0 bases at V and 1 base at J, with 10 bases in the middle. Germline loops: CDR1 SGHNT, CDR2 YYREEE (reference sequence). The CDR3 length is 15 residues. Full variable domain (remainder filled in from reference TRBV5-4 and TRBJ1-2): ETGVTQSPTHLIKTRGQQVTLRCSSQSGHNTVSWYQQALGQGPQFIFQYYREEENGRGNFPPRFSGLQFPNYSSELNVNALELDDSALYLCASSLDGGSNYGYTFGSGTRLTVV.

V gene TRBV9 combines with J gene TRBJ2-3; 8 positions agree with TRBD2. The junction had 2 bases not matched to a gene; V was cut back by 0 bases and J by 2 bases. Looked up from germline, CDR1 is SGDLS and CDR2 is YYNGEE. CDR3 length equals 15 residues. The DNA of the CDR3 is TGTGCCAGCAGCGTAGACGGGGGGGCCACAGATACGCAGTATTTT. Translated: CASSVDGGATDTQYF.

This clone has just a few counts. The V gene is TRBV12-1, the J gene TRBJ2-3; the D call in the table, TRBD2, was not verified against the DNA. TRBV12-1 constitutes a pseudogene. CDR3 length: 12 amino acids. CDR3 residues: CASAEGGDTQYF. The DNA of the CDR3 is TGTGCCAGCGCAGAAGGCGGAGATACGCAGTATTTT.

CDR3 residues: CASSQNLRQNQETQYF. The CDR3 bases are TGCGCCAGCAGCCAAAACTTACGTCAAAACCAAGAGACCCAGTACTTC. The chain is built from TRBV4-1 and TRBJ2-5; no firm D call. The V gene lost 2 bases and the J gene lost 0 bases, with 13 bases spanning the gap. CDR3 length: 16 amino acids. Germline V gene sequence: CDR1 MGHRA, CDR2 YSYEKL.

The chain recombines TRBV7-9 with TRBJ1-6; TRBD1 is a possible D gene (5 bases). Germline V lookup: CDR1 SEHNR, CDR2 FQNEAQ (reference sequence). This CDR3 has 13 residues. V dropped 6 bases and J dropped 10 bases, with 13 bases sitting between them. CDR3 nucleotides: TGTGCCAGCAGAGATTCAGGGTTCTCACCCCTCCACTTT. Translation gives CASRDSGFSPLHF.

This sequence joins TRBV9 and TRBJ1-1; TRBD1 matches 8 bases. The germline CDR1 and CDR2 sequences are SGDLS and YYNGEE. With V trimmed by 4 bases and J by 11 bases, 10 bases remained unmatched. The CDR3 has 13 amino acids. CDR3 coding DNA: TGTGCCAGCAGCCCCACCGTGCAGGGGGCGGCTTTCTTT. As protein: CASSPTVQGAAFF.

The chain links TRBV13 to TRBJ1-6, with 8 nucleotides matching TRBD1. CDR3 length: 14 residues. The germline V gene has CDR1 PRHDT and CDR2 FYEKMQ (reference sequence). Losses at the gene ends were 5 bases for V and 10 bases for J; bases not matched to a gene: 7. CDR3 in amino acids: CASSGRGPSSPLHF. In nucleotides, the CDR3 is TGTGCCAGCAGCGGCAGGGGGCCCAGCTCACCCCTCCACTTT.

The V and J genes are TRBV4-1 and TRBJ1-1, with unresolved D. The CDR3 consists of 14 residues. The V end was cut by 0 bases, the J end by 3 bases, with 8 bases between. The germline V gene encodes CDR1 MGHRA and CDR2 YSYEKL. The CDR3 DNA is TGCGCCAGCAGCCAAGATGGCCTCTACACTGAAGCTTTCTTT. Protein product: CASSQDGLYTEAFF.

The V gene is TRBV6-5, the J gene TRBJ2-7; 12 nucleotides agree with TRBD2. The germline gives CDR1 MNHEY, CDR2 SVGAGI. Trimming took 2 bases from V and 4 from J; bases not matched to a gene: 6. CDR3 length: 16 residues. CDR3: CASSYGASGGAYEQYF. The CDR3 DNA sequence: TGTGCCAGCAGTTACGGGGCTAGCGGGGGGGCTTACGAGCAGTACTTC.

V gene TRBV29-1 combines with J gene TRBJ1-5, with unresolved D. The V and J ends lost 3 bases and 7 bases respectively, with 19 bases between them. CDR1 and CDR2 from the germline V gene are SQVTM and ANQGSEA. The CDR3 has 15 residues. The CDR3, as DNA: TGCAGCGTTGAGTTATCTGGGGAGTGGGAGCAGCCCCAGCATTTT. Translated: CSVELSGEWEQPQHF.

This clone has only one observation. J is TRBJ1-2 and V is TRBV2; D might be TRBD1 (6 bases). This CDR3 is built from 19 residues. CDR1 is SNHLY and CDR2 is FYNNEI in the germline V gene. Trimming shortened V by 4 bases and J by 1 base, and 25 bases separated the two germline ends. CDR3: CASSARGGAGVGINYGYTF. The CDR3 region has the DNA TGTGCCAGCAGTGCAAGAGGGGGGGCGGGAGTGGGGATTAACTATGGCTACACCTTC.

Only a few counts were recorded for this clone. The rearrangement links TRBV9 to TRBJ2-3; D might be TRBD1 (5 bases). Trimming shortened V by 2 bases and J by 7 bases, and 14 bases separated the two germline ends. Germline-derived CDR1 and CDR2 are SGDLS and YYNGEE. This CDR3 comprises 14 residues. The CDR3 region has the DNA TGTGCCAGCAGCGTTTCTCAGGGTTTGAATACGCAGTATTTT. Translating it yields CASSVSQGLNTQYF. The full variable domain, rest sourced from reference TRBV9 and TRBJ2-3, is DSGVTQTPKHLITATGQRVTLRCSPRSGDLSVYWYQQSLDQGLQFLIQYYNGEERAKGNILERFSAQQFPDLHSELNLSSLELGDSALYFCASSVSQGLNTQYFGPGTRLTVL.

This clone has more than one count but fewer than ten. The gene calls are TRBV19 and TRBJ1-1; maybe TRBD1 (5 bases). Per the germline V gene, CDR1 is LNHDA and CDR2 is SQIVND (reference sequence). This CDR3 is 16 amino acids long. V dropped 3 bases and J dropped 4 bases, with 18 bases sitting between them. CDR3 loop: CASSIPQASGPTEAFF. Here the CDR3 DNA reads TGTGCCAGTAGTATCCCCCAGGCCTCGGGGCCCACTGAAGCTTTCTTT.

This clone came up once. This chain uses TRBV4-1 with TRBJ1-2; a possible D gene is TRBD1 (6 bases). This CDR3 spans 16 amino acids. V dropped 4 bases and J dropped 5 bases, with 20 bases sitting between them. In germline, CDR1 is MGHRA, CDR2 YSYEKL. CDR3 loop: CASSPQAEYQGYGYTF. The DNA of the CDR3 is TGCGCCAGCAGCCCCCAGGCCGAGTACCAGGGGTATGGCTACACCTTC.

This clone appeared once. The CDR3 protein is CASSLDLRGYGEAFF. CDR3 nucleotides: TGTGCCAGCAGCTTAGATCTAAGAGGATACGGTGAAGCTTTCTTT. J is TRBJ1-1 and V is TRBV11-2; D remains ambiguous. CDR3 length equals 15 residues. Germline CDR1 reads SGHAT; CDR2 reads FQNNGV. The ends were cut back, 0 bases at V and 7 bases at J, with 15 bases in the middle. The variable domain in full, with the rest retrieved from reference TRBV11-2 and TRBJ1-1, is EAGVAQSPRYKIIEKRQSVAFWCNPISGHATLYWYQQILGQGPKLLIQFQNNGVVDDSQLPKDRFSAERLKGVDSTLKIQPAKLEDSAVYLCASSLDLRGYGEAFFGQGTRLTVV.

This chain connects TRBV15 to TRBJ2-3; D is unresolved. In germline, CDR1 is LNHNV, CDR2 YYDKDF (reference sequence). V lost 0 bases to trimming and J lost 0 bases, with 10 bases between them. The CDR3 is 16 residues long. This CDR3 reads CATSRDKGSSTDTQYF. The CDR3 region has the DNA TGTGCCACCAGCAGAGATAAGGGCAGTAGCACAGATACGCAGTATTTT.

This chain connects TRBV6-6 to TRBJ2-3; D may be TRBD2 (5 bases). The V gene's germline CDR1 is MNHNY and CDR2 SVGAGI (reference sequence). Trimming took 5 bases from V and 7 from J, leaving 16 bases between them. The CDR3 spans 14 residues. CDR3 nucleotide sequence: TGTGCCAGCAGTCCTGGACTCGAGGGTCATACGCAGTATTTT. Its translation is CASSPGLEGHTQYF.

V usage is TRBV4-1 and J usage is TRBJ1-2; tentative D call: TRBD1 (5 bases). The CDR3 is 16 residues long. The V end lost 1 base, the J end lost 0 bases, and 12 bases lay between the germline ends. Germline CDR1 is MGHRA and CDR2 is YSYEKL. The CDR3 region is CASSQVSGNANYGYTF. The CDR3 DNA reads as TGCGCCAGCAGCCAAGTTTCAGGGAATGCTAACTATGGCTACACCTTC.

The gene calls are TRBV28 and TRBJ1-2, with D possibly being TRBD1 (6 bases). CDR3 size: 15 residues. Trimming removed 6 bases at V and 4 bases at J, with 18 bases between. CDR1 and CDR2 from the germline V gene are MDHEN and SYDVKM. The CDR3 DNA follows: TGTGCCAGCAGCCCTATAGGGGGGACCCTCTATGGCTACACCTTC. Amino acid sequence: CASSPIGGTLYGYTF.

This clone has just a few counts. The CDR3 is CSVEDFSNTEAFF. In nucleotides, the CDR3 is TGCAGCGTTGAAGACTTCTCGAACACTGAAGCTTTCTTT. V gene TRBV29-1 combines with J gene TRBJ1-1; no firm D call. This CDR3 contains 13 residues. The germline V gene encodes CDR1 SQVTM and CDR2 ANQGSEA. V was shortened by 0 bases and J by 1 base, with 6 bases between the two germline ends.

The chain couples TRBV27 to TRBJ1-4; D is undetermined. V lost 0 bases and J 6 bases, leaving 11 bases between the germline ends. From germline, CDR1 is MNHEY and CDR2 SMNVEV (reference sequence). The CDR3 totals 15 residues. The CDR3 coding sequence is TGTGCCAGCAGTTTATCTCGGGGTACGCATGAAAAACTGTTTTTT. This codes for CASSLSRGTHEKLFF.